This TCR beta chain was sequenced in a study of long-term antiretroviral therapy in people with HIV. Sequencing used immunoSEQ v3.0 at survey level. Data came from immunoSEQ multiplex PCR; TCRdb stores just in-frame clones and leaves some out. This sample has about 20,000 clones, with 87% found just once. The V gene's germline CDR1 is MNHEY and CDR2 SVGAGI. The CDR3 loop spans 14 amino acids. The trim removed 5 bases at V and 2 bases at J, leaving 3 bases unmatched. The chain joins TRBV6-5 to TRBJ2-1, with 7 nucleotides matching TRBD2. The clonotype originates from a woman between 45 and 65 years old with HIV. Sequences were derived from unsorted PBMCs, sampled roughly 2.5 years after starting antiretroviral therapy. CDR3 nucleotide sequence: TGTGCCAGCAGTCTAGCGGCCCCCTACAATGAGCAGTTCTTC. This gives the protein CASSLAAPYNEQFF.